The clone carrying this T cell receptor beta chain has only a few counts. Mismatch with germline at one junction end may stem from a read error. These data are taken from a study of neoadjuvant anti-PD-1 for oral cavity cancer. Whole-study context: Patients mostly received three to four biweekly nivolumab doses at 3 mg/kg before surgery. Non-progressing patients received a fourth nivolumab dose near day 43, then surgery on days 50-56.

The CDR3 has 12 amino acids. In germline, CDR1 is SGHTA, CDR2 FQGNSA. Time point here: after neoadjuvant nivolumab, at surgical resection. Sequenced by immunoSEQ multiplex PCR; TCRdb stores in-frame clones only, minus some. The sample yields thousands of clones, 59% seen once. The sequences come from tumor tissue, collected after nivolumab (anti-PD-1) treatment. The chain uses TRBV7-2 and TRBJ2-1; no clear D gene. The sequence derives from a person between 35 and 79 years old with oral cavity squamous cell carcinoma. As DNA, the CDR3 is TGTGCCAGCGGACCCTACCGGGCCTCTGAAATCTTC. As protein: CASGPYRASEIF.